The 22 T cell receptor beta chains presented below share a single source sample, sequenced in a study of regulatory T cells in long-lasting Graves disease. Both iRepertoire HTBI primers and Arm-PCR of CDR3 regions were used to build the TCR beta libraries. TCRdb redid the calling of the multiplex PCR reads with MiXCR, one entry per CDR3 protein. This sample has roughly 420,000 distinct CDR3 sequences, with about 16% found just once. Stated time point: newly diagnosed GD, antithyroid drugs for less than 3 months. The authors made the TCR library using RNA they extracted from PBMCs. This sample also appeared in a second study, on T cells in Graves' hyperthyroidism and ophthalmopathy.

The sample in question was peripheral blood mononuclear cells (PBMCs), obtained at new diagnosis, from a patient treated with antithyroid drugs. The source of these receptors is a woman younger than 35 with Graves disease.

This clonotype was picked up a small number of times. The J gene is TRBJ2-1, the V gene TRBV28, with D perhaps TRBD2 (5 bases). Germline CDR1 is MDHEN and CDR2 is SYDVKM. The length of the CDR3 is 16 residues. The V end lost 2 bases, the J end lost 4 bases, and 15 bases lay between the germline ends. The CDR3 DNA is TGTGCCAGCAGTTTAGAACTAGTTTCCCTATACAATGAGCAGTTCTTC. Its protein product is CASSLELVSLYNEQFF.

This clonotype was seen a single time. The rearrangement uses TRBV4-1 and TRBJ2-1; D is unclear. V was clipped by 4 bases and J by 10 bases, with 20 bases between them. The CDR3 consists of 15 residues. Germline V gene lookup returns CDR1 MGHRA and CDR2 YSYEKL. CDR3 protein: CASSPVVEAFYEQFF. DNA for the CDR3: TGCGCCAGCAGCCCAGTGGTAGAGGCGTTCTACGAGCAGTTCTTC.

This clonotype was detected ten times or more. In DNA, the CDR3 is TGCAGTGCTAGGGAGGCAGCGGGAATCGGTGGGGAGACCCAGTACTTC. Translation: CSAREAAGIGGETQYF. The gene calls are TRBV20-1 and TRBJ2-5, with 7 positions matching TRBD2. CDR1 and CDR2 (germline): DFQATT, SNEGSKA (reference sequence). Trimming removed 3 bases from V and 5 bases from J; junction bases left unmatched: 15. CDR3 length equals 16 residues.

This clonotype was seen at least ten times. This rearrangement joins TRBV6-1 to TRBJ2-5, with D unresolved. Per the germline V gene, CDR1 is MNHNS and CDR2 is SASEGT. The CDR3 extends over 11 amino acids. V dropped 3 bases and J dropped 7 bases, with 6 bases sitting between them. The CDR3 spells CASSEWGTQYF. The DNA for the CDR3 is TGTGCCAGCAGTGAGTGGGGGACCCAGTACTTC.

The chain links TRBV13 to TRBJ2-1, with 11 bases aligning to TRBD2. The germline V gene has CDR1 PRHDT and CDR2 FYEKMQ (reference sequence). This CDR3 is built from 14 residues. With V trimmed by 4 bases and J by 10 bases, 6 bases remained unmatched. In DNA, the CDR3 is TGTGCCAGCAGCTGGCTAGCGGGAGGTCTCGAGCAGTTCTTC. Encoded protein: CASSWLAGGLEQFF.

The chain has TRBV19 and TRBJ2-3; D remains unclear. The CDR3 consists of 16 residues. With 3 bases removed from V and 0 bases from J, the gap between germline ends came to 13 bases. In germline, CDR1 is LNHDA, CDR2 SQIVND (reference sequence). CDR3 in amino acids: CASSIRRLTSTDTQYF. CDR3 sequence (DNA): TGTGCCAGTAGTATTAGAAGATTGACTAGCACAGATACGCAGTATTTT.

This clonotype was detected only a few times. The genes are TRBV7-9 and TRBJ1-1, with D tentatively TRBD1 (5 bases). Trimming left V 10 bases short and J 6 bases short, with 18 bases between. The CDR3 contains 13 residues. Germline CDR1 is SEHNR and CDR2 is FQNEAQ (reference sequence). The CDR3 is CAISPPQGAEAFF. The CDR3, as DNA: TGTGCCATCTCCCCGCCCCAGGGTGCTGAAGCTTTCTTT. Full variable domain (outside the CDR3, taken from reference TRBV7-9 and TRBJ1-1): DTGVSQNPRHKITKRGQNVTFRCDPISEHNRLYWYRQTLGQGPEFLTYFQNEAQLEKSRLLSDRFSAERPKGSFSTLEIQRTEQGDSAMYLCAISPPQGAEAFFGQGTRLTVV.

This clonotype was seen a few times. The chain combines TRBV7-9 with TRBJ2-7; weak D call: TRBD2 (6 bases). Deletions cut 1 base from V and 5 bases from J, with 18 bases between. Per germline, CDR1 SEHNR and CDR2 FQNEAQ (reference sequence). The CDR3 runs to 16 residues. Written as DNA, the CDR3 is TGTGCCAGCAGCTTAGTCTTGGGGAGGACGGACCACGAGCAGTACTTC. Amino acid sequence: CASSLVLGRTDHEQYF. The full variable domain, rest sourced from reference TRBV7-9 and TRBJ2-7, is DTGVSQNPRHKITKRGQNVTFRCDPISEHNRLYWYRQTLGQGPEFLTYFQNEAQLEKSRLLSDRFSAERPKGSFSTLEIQRTEQGDSAMYLCASSLVLGRTDHEQYFGPGTRLTVT.

This clonotype has a count of ten or more. This chain links TRBV7-2 with TRBJ2-1; D gene unclear. Germline V gene data show CDR1 as SGHTA and CDR2 as FQGNSA. The CDR3 totals 13 residues. V was pared by 5 bases and J by 8 bases, with 13 bases between. The CDR3 sequence: CASSLRMSDEQFF. The DNA for the CDR3 is TGTGCCAGCAGCCTCCGTATGAGCGATGAGCAGTTCTTC.

For the CDR3, the DNA is TGTGCCAGCACAACGCCGGGACTAGCGGGAATCGGAGCCTACGAGCAGTACTTC. As protein: CASTTPGLAGIGAYEQYF. This chain joins TRBV6-2 or TRBV6-3 and TRBJ2-7, with 13 nucleotides matching TRBD2. This CDR3 is 18 amino acids long. V lost 7 bases and J lost 2; bases outside the gene matches: 14. Germline V gene lookup returns CDR1 MNHEY and CDR2 SVGEGT.

The genes are TRBV7-9 and TRBJ1-4; D unclear. Germline CDR1 is SEHNR and CDR2 is FQNEAQ (reference sequence). V was shortened by 1 base and J by 4 bases, with 4 bases between the two germline ends. The CDR3 length is 13 residues. CDR3: CASSLEDNEKLFF. CDR3 coding DNA: TGTGCCAGCAGCTTAGAAGATAATGAAAAACTGTTTTTT.

In its sample, this clonotype was seen a few times. CDR3 nucleotides: TGTGCCAACATTGAGGCCCCGAGGGACTTCTACGAGCAGTACTTC. It codes for CANIEAPRDFYEQYF. The rearrangement uses TRBV6-1 and TRBJ2-7, with a weak D call TRBD2 (6 bases). V was cut by 10 bases and J by 3 bases, with 22 bases left in between. Looked up from germline, CDR1 is MNHNS and CDR2 is SASEGT. There are 15 residues in the CDR3.

The J gene is TRBJ2-2, the V gene TRBV19; 8 bases align to TRBD2. The ends lost 6 bases at V and 5 bases at J; junction bases unmatched: 5. The length of the CDR3 is 14 residues. Germline V gene sequence: CDR1 LNHDA, CDR2 SQIVND (reference sequence). The CDR3 loop reads CASRIGGDTGELFF. Here the CDR3 DNA reads TGTGCCAGTAGGATCGGGGGGGATACCGGGGAGCTGTTTTTT.

This clonotype was found many times. The chain has TRBV19 and TRBJ2-1, with TRBD2 matching 13 bases. This CDR3 region has 20 residues. Germline CDR1 reads LNHDA; CDR2 reads SQIVND (reference sequence). J gave up 2 bases and V 4 bases, and 14 bases lay outside the gene matches. The CDR3 coding sequence is TGTGCCAGTAGTACGAATCTTCTGGGGACTAGCGGGATGGCCTACAATGAGCAGTTCTTC. Amino acid sequence: CASSTNLLGTSGMAYNEQFF. The variable domain in full, with the rest retrieved from reference TRBV19 and TRBJ2-1, is DGGITQSPKYLFRKEGQNVTLSCEQNLNHDAMYWYRQDPGQGLRLIYYSQIVNDFQKGDIAEGYSVSREKKESFPLTVTSAQKNPTAFYLCASSTNLLGTSGMAYNEQFFGPGTRLTVL.

Note on this clonotype: One base away lies a much larger clone, so this may be a sequencing read error. The chain is built from TRBV7-2 and TRBJ1-1; D call uncertain. Germline V gene lookup returns CDR1 SGHTA and CDR2 FQGNSA. Trimming stripped 6 bases from V and 0 bases from J, with 11 bases between. The CDR3 totals 14 residues. The CDR3 DNA sequence: TGTGCCAGCAGACATTACGACATGAACACTGAAGCTTTCTTT. It encodes CASRHYDMNTEAFF.

This rearrangement joins TRBV6-1 to TRBJ2-2; TRBD2 is a possible D gene (6 bases). Germline CDR1 and CDR2: MNHNS and SASEGT. The V gene lost 6 bases and the J gene lost 5 bases, with 10 bases spanning the gap. This CDR3 region has 13 residues. CDR3 sequence (DNA): TGTGCCAGCAGGGACTATAATACCGGGGAGCTGTTTTTT. As protein: CASRDYNTGELFF.

This clonotype occurred many times. The J gene is TRBJ2-7, the V gene TRBV28; D is unresolved. This CDR3 is built from 13 residues. The germline CDR1 and CDR2 sequences are MDHEN and SYDVKM. V was cut by 1 base and J by 3 bases, with 7 bases left in between. CDR3 coding DNA: TGTGCCAGCAGTTTATCTATAAACTACGAGCAGTACTTC. Translating it yields CASSLSINYEQYF. The whole variable domain, remainder taken from reference TRBV28 and TRBJ2-7, is DVKVTQSSRYLVKRTGEKVFLECVQDMDHENMFWYRQDPGLGLRLIYFSYDVKMKEKGDIPEGYSVSREKKERFSLILESASTNQTSMYLCASSLSINYEQYFGPGTRLTVT.

This clonotype has more than one count but fewer than ten. The chain recombines TRBV14 with TRBJ1-1; TRBD1 agrees at 8 bases. J was trimmed by 1 base and V by 3 bases; bases with no gene match: 7. Germline CDR1 is SGHDN and CDR2 is FVKESK. The CDR3 has 16 amino acids. CDR3 nucleotide sequence: TGTGCCAGCAGCCATAAGAGAACAGGGGGGAACACTGAAGCTTTCTTT. It encodes CASSHKRTGGNTEAFF.

This clonotype has at least ten counts. The genes are TRBV2 and TRBJ2-3; D is ambiguous. V lost 5 bases and J lost 6, with 3 bases in between. This CDR3 contains 10 residues. Per germline, CDR1 SNHLY and CDR2 FYNNEI. The CDR3 here is CASSSDTQYF. In DNA, the CDR3 is TGTGCCAGCAGTAGCGATACGCAGTATTTT.

This clonotype was recorded at least ten times. The rearrangement uses TRBV11-2 and TRBJ1-2, with unresolved D. The CDR3 sequence is 14 residues long. Trimming took off 7 bases at V and 4 bases at J, with 16 bases between the two ends. Germline CDR1 SGHAT, CDR2 FQNNGV. CDR3 sequence reads: CASTRGGGVYGYTF. DNA for the CDR3: TGTGCCAGCACCCGAGGCGGCGGGGTCTATGGCTACACCTTC.

A remark on this clonotype: A much larger clone differs from this one at a single base, so this may be a read error. J is TRBJ1-2 and V is TRBV12-3 or TRBV12-4, with D perhaps matching TRBD1 (5 bases). Trimming removed 4 bases at V and 5 bases at J, with 8 bases between. This CDR3 region has 12 residues. The CDR3 DNA reads TGTGCCAGCAGTTCGAGGACATATGGCTACACCTTC. It codes for CASSSRTYGYTF.

The genes are TRBV12-3 or TRBV12-4 and TRBJ2-7; D is possibly TRBD2 (6 bases). V shed 1 base and J shed 5 bases, with 15 bases lying between them. This CDR3 is 15 amino acids long. CDR3 residues: CASSLVSGTSNEQYF. CDR3 DNA sequence: TGTGCCAGCAGTTTAGTCTCCGGGACTTCCAACGAGCAGTACTTC.